This T cell receptor (beta chain) was identified during a study of blood T cells in healthy people across ages. In the study overall: Through template switching, about one barcoded beta molecule was captured per two T cells, as measured in model experiments.

This clonotype was observed a few times. The antigen is undetermined. Then a second PCR, running roughly 7 to 11 cycles, was carried out with a sample-barcoded 5' primer and a J-beta primer mix. TCRdb processed the 5' RACE reads anew with MiXCR; each CDR3 protein has one entry. The table shows 760,000 or so distinct CDR3 sequences, with 25% occurring only once. Losses at the gene ends were 6 bases for V and 5 bases for J; bases not matched to a gene: 16. This CDR3 comprises 19 residues. In germline, CDR1 is MNHNS, CDR2 SASEGT. Study conclusions and caveats: Older age went with lower TCR beta diversity per million T cells, in a roughly linear way.

The sample was also linked to a second study, of T cells of mothers and their children. That investigation notes: Related mother-child pairs showed slightly, non-significantly higher overlap than unrelated pairs.

The V gene is TRBV6-1, the J gene TRBJ2-4, with 13 bases fitting TRBD2. The TCR sequence derives from a boy aged 5-17 years in good health. Specimen: blood. CDR3 in amino acids: CASRFSRYRTSGGQNIQYF. CDR3 coding DNA: TGTGCCAGCAGGTTTTCCCGGTATCGGACTAGCGGGGGACAAAACATTCAGTACTTC.